One and the same sample provided the 15 T cell receptor beta chains below, sequenced in a study of blood T cell repertoires in COVID-19. Assay used: immunoSEQ multiplex PCR; TCRdb lists only in-frame clones, some missing. The data contain almost 400,000 clones, approximately 88% of them singletons. What was sequenced was PBMCs or T cells enriched from blood (not recorded which). All receptors derive from a woman under 40 with acute COVID-19.

V usage is TRBV10-3 and J usage is TRBJ2-7; 9 positions agree with TRBD2. Looked up from germline, CDR1 is ENHRY and CDR2 is SYGVKD. CDR3 size: 16 residues. With 2 bases clipped from V and 2 bases from J, the junction kept 7 bases outside the gene matches. The CDR3 nucleotides are TGTGCCATCAGTGAGAGGAGCGGGGGGCCGCCCTACGAGCAGTACTTC. Amino acid sequence: CAISERSGGPPYEQYF.

The chain is built from TRBV7-9 and TRBJ2-7; perhaps TRBD2 as D (6 bases). The V end was cut by 5 bases, the J end by 7 bases, with 27 bases between. The CDR3 has 17 residues. Germline CDR1 SEHNR, CDR2 FQNEAQ (reference sequence). CDR3 bases: TGTGCCAGCAGCACCACCACCGGGACGTCTGGTCGGGGGGAGCAGTACTTC. The encoded protein is CASSTTTGTSGRGEQYF.

This clone occurred a few times. CDR3 amino acids: CASSQDGRGAAETQYF. Written as DNA, the CDR3 is TGCGCCAGCAGCCAAGATGGTCGGGGGGCAGCCGAGACCCAGTACTTC. The rearrangement uses TRBV4-1 and TRBJ2-5; possibly TRBD2 for D (7 bases). The CDR3 contains 16 residues. The germline V and J ends were trimmed by 0 bases and 5 bases, with 16 bases remaining between them. Germline CDR1 is MGHRA and CDR2 is YSYEKL.

The genes are TRBV15 and TRBJ2-1; 12 bases are a match to TRBD2. Looked up from germline, CDR1 is LNHNV and CDR2 is YYDKDF (reference sequence). V lost 3 bases, J lost 7 bases, and 10 bases stayed unmatched. This CDR3 has 17 amino acids. DNA of the CDR3: TGTGCCACCAGCAGTAGGCTAGCGGGGGGGCCCCGAAATGAGCAGTTCTTC. Its protein product is CATSSRLAGGPRNEQFF.

The chain recombines TRBV6-4 with TRBJ1-3; the match to TRBD1 covers 8 bases. Unmatched junction bases numbered 7, after V lost 4 bases and J lost 2 bases. CDR1 is MRHNA, CDR2 SNTAGT, per germline. This CDR3 has 16 amino acids. Here the CDR3 reads CASSGPQGATGNTIYF. The CDR3 coding sequence is TGTGCCAGCAGTGGCCCGCAGGGGGCGACTGGAAACACCATATATTTT.

The chain employs TRBV4-3 and TRBJ1-4, with D possibly matching TRBD1 (6 bases). V was cut by 1 base and J by 8 bases, with 20 bases left in between. The CDR3 extends over 17 amino acids. Germline-derived CDR1 and CDR2 are LGHNA and YSLEER. The CDR3 reads CASSQVYTGGFKEKLFF. The CDR3 bases are TGCGCCAGCAGCCAAGTCTATACGGGGGGCTTCAAGGAAAAACTGTTTTTT.

The gene calls are TRBV29-1 and TRBJ1-2; TRBD1 matches 7 bases. This CDR3 region has 13 residues. Germline V gene lookup returns CDR1 SQVTM and CDR2 ANQGSEA. V shed 4 bases and J 8 bases; nucleotides not matched to a gene: 10. The CDR3 spells CSVGQGQPRGYTF. The CDR3 DNA follows: TGCAGCGTTGGCCAGGGACAGCCGAGGGGCTACACCTTC. Based on the CDR3 plus reference TRBV29-1 and TRBJ1-2, the full variable domain is SAVISQKPSRDICQRGTSLTIQCQVDSQVTMMFWYRQQPGQSLTLIATANQGSEATYESGFVIDKFPISRPNLTFSTLTVSNMSPEDSSIYLCSVGQGQPRGYTFGSGTRLTVV.

The CDR3 region has the DNA TGTGCCAGCAGTTGGGGGGGCGAGGGCACTGAAGCTTTCTTT. This codes for CASSWGGEGTEAFF. V usage is TRBV2 and J usage is TRBJ1-1; maybe TRBD1 (6 bases). The CDR3 is 14 residues long. V was clipped by 5 bases and J by 4 bases, with 14 bases between them. Germline V gene lookup returns CDR1 SNHLY and CDR2 FYNNEI. Full variable domain (rest looked up from reference TRBV2 and TRBJ1-1): EPEVTQTPSHQVTQMGQEVILRCVPISNHLYFYWYRQILGQKVEFLVSFYNNEISEKSEIFDDQFSVERPDGSNFTLKIRSTKLEDSAMYFCASSWGGEGTEAFFGQGTRLTVV.

The chain combines TRBV30 with TRBJ2-7, with D possibly TRBD2 on 6 matching bases. CDR1 GTSNPN and CDR2 SVGIG come from the germline V gene (reference sequence). Trimming pared 1 base from V and 3 bases from J, leaving 13 bases between. The CDR3 is 14 amino acids. The DNA of the CDR3 is TGTGCCTGGAGTGGGAGGGGACGATACTACGAGCAGTACTTC. Residues: CAWSGRGRYYEQYF.

This sequence joins TRBV9 and TRBJ2-2; tentative D call: TRBD2 (5 bases). This CDR3 is 15 amino acids long. CDR1 is SGDLS, CDR2 YYNGEE, per germline. Trimming shortened V by 3 bases and J by 5 bases, and 14 bases separated the two germline ends. The CDR3, as DNA: TGTGCCAGCAGCGAAGACGGGAAAACAACCGGGGAGCTGTTTTTT. Its translation is CASSEDGKTTGELFF.

The chain combines TRBV7-2 with TRBJ1-3, with 7 bases that match TRBD1. The CDR3 extends over 14 amino acids. The junction had 8 bases not matched to a gene; V was cut back by 5 bases and J by 7 bases. The germline CDR1 and CDR2 sequences are SGHTA and FQGNSA. The CDR3 spells CASSPRQGSNTIYF. CDR3 DNA sequence: TGTGCCAGCAGCCCGCGACAGGGCTCCAACACCATATATTTT.

V gene TRBV30 combines with J gene TRBJ1-5; no firm D call. Trimming removed 2 bases from V and 1 base from J, with 12 bases in between. The V gene's germline CDR1 is GTSNPN and CDR2 SVGIG (reference sequence). This CDR3 region has 15 residues. CDR3 region: CAWSRDPGSNQPQHF. The CDR3 nucleotides read TGTGCCTGGAGTCGAGATCCGGGGAGCAATCAGCCCCAGCATTTT.

This clone was seen only once. This sequence joins TRBV6-4 and TRBJ1-2; D gene ambiguous. The CDR3 is 15 amino acids. V lost 0 bases and J lost 5, with 13 bases in between. The V gene's germline CDR1 is MRHNA and CDR2 SNTAGT. The CDR3 loop is CASSDSAHPKYGYTF. DNA for the CDR3: TGTGCCAGCAGTGACTCGGCCCACCCAAAATATGGCTACACCTTC.

The V and J genes are TRBV27 and TRBJ1-2, with a tentative D call TRBD1 (5 bases). This CDR3 spans 13 amino acids. V was cut by 0 bases and J by 6 bases, with 8 bases left in between. The germline CDR1 and CDR2 sequences are MNHEY and SMNVEV (reference sequence). Here the CDR3 reads CASSLSKGHGYTF. CDR3 in DNA: TGTGCCAGCAGTTTATCGAAGGGGCATGGCTACACCTTC.

This clone was seen many times. The chain joins TRBV6-5 to TRBJ1-2; tentative D call: TRBD1 (5 bases). Germline lookup yields CDR1 MNHEY and CDR2 SVGAGI. The ends were cut back, 7 bases at V and 4 bases at J, with 19 bases in the middle. The CDR3 is 15 residues long. The CDR3 reads CASTKQPRGIYGYTF. The CDR3 nucleotides are TGTGCCAGCACCAAGCAACCGCGGGGGATCTATGGCTACACCTTC.